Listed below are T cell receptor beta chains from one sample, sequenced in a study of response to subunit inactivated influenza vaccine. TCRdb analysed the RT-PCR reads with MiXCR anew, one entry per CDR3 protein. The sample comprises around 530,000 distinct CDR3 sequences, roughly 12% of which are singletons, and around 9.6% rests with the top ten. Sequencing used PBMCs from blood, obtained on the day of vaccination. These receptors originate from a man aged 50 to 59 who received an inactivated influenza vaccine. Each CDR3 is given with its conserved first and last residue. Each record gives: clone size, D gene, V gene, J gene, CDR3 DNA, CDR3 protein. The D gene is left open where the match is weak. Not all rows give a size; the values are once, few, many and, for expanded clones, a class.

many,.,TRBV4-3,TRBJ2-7,TGCGCCAGCAGCCAGAGGGTGGAAGGTGGAGGGAACTCCTACGAGCAGTACTTC,CASSQRVEGGGNSYEQYF
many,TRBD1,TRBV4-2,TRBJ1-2,TGTGCCAGCAGCCAAGCGGCTGGACAGGGGCCGCTAGTTGGCTACACCTTC,CASSQAAGQGPLVGYTF
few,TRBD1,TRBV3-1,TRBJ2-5,TGTGCCAGCAGCCAAGATCTAATTCGGACAGGGATGTGTGAGACCCAGTACTTC,CASSQDLIRTGMCETQYF
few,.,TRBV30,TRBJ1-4,TGTGCCTGGAGTAAATCGCCGGGACTGAGGACTGAAAAACTGTTTTTT,CAWSKSPGLRTEKLFF
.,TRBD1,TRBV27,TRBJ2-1,TGTGCCAGCAGATTCACGACAGGGTACCCTGAGCAGTTCTTC,CASRFTTGYPEQFF
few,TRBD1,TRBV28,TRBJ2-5,TGTGCCAGCAAACAGGGGTACGAGACCCAGTACTTC,CASKQGYETQYF
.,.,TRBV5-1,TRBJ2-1,TGCGCCAGCAGCCAACTAACGGGGAACTCCTACAATGAGCAGTTCTTC,CASSQLTGNSYNEQFF
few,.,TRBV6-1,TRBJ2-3,TGTGCCAGCAGTGAAAGGGTAGGGCACACAGATACGCAGTATTTT,CASSERVGHTDTQYF
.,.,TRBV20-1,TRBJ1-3,TGCAGTGTGTACGGTGGAGGGAATGGAAACACCATATATTTT,CSVYGGGNGNTIYF
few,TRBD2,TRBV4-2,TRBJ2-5,TGTGCCAGCAGCCCAGGAAGGGGCCAGCGGGAGCAAGAGACCCAGTACTTC,CASSPGRGQREQETQYF
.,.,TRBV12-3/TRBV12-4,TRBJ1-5,TGTGCCAGCAGTCCCCGACGGACGAATCAGCCCCAGCATTTT,CASSPRRTNQPQHF
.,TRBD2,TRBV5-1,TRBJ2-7,TGCGCCAGCAGCACTAGCGGGAGCCGCTACGAGCAGTACTTC,CASSTSGSRYEQYF
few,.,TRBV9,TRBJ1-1,TGTGCCAGCAGCGTAGCGCCGGTAGAACAGGGCTACACTGAAGCTTTCTTT,CASSVAPVEQGYTEAFF
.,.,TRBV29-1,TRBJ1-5,TGCAGCGTTGTATTGGGCGGATCCAATCAGCCCCAGCATTTT,CSVVLGGSNQPQHF
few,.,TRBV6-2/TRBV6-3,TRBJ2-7,TGTGCCAGCAGTTTCGGGACCTTCGAGCAGTACTTC,CASSFGTFEQYF
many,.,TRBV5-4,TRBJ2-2,TGTGCCAGCAGCTTCGGTAGACTAGGAGGCTCCGGGGAGCTGTTTTTT,CASSFGRLGGSGELFF
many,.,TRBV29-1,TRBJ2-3,TGCAGCGGACAGGAAATGGATACGCAGTATTTT,CSGQEMDTQYF
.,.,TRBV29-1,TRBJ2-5,TGCAGCGTTGACCAGGGGACGACCCAGTACTTC,CSVDQGTTQYF
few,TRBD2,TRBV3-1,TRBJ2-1,TGTGCCAGCAGCCTTCGGACTAGCGGGAGGGAGCGGGTGTTCTTC,CASSLRTSGRERVFF
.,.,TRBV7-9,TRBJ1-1,TGTGCCAGCAGCATCAACAGGGATAGCGAAGCTTTCTTT,CASSINRDSEAFF
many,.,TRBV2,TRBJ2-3,TGTGCCAGCAGGATCCGAATCCCAGGAGAGAGTACAGATACGCAGTATTTT,CASRIRIPGESTDTQYF
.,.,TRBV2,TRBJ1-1,TGTGCCAGCAGTGAAGCGCTTCAGGGGATGAACACTGAAGCTTTCTTT,CASSEALQGMNTEAFF
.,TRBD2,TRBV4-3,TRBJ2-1,TGCGCCAGCAGCCACGGGACTAGCGGGAACAATGAGCAGTTCTTC,CASSHGTSGNNEQFF
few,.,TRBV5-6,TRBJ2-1,TGTGCCAGCAGCCCGTTTACAGGGAGCTCCTACAATGAGCAGTTCTTC,CASSPFTGSSYNEQFF
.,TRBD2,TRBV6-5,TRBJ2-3,TGTGCCAGCAGTTACTCGTACTGGCGGGGGGGCCGAGATACGCAGTATTTT,CASSYSYWRGGRDTQYF
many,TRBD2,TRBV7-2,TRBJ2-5,TGTGCCAGCAGCCTAGCGGCGGGGGGTGGAGAGACCCAGTACTTC,CASSLAAGGGETQYF
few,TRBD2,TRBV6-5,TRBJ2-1,TGTGCCAGCAGTTACTCTGGCGGGAGCTCCTACAATGAGCAGTTCTTC,CASSYSGGSSYNEQFF
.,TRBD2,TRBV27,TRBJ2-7,TGTGCCAGCAGTTTATCGGTTAGCGGGGGCCTCTCCTACGAGCAGTACTTC,CASSLSVSGGLSYEQYF
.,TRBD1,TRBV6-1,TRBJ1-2,TGTGCCAGCCGGACAGGGGCAAGAGGGTATGGCTACACCTTC,CASRTGARGYGYTF
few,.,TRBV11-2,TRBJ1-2,TGTGCCAGCAGCCAAGGCCAACAGTATGGCTACACCTTC,CASSQGQQYGYTF
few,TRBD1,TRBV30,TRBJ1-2,TGTGCCTGGAGTGTATTTGGCCAGGGGGGTTACTATGGCTACACCTTC,CAWSVFGQGGYYGYTF
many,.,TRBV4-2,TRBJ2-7,TGTGCCAGCAGCCAAGCGGCAGGCCTCTACGAGCAGTACTTC,CASSQAAGLYEQYF
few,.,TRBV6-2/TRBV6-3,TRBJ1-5,TGTGCCAGCAGTCGTAGGGAGGATCAGCCCCAGCATTTT,CASSRREDQPQHF
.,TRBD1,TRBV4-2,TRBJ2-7,TGTGCCAGCAGCCAAGAGAGGAGGAAAACAGGGGAATACGAGCAGTACTTC,CASSQERRKTGEYEQYF
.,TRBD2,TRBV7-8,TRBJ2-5,TGTGCCAGCAGCGCCTGGACTAGCGGGGATAACCAAGAGACCCAGTACTTC,CASSAWTSGDNQETQYF
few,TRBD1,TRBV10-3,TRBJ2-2,TGTGCCATCAGCAACAGGGGTCCCGGGGAGCTGTTTTTT,CAISNRGPGELFF
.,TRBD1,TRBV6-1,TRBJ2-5,TGTGCCAGCAGCAGATACAGGGGGCTCCGGGAGACCCAGTACTTC,CASSRYRGLRETQYF
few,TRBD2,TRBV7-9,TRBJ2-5,TGTGCCAGCAGCCAAACTAGCGGGAGAGGGTCGGAGACCCAGTACTTC,CASSQTSGRGSETQYF
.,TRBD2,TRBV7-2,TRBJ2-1,TGTGCCAGCAGCTTAGCTGGACTAGCGGGAGATGAGCAGTTCTTC,CASSLAGLAGDEQFF
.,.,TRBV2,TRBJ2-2,TGTGCCAGCAGTGAGATCGGGGGCTGGGGCGGGGAGCTGTTTTTT,CASSEIGGWGGELFF
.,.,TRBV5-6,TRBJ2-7,TGTGCCAGCAGCTTGGATAGGGGGACCGCCGTTCCCCACGAGCAGTACTTC,CASSLDRGTAVPHEQYF
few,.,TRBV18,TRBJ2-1,TGTGCCAGCTCACCAGGCAGGGGTAACTACAATGAGCAGTTCTTC,CASSPGRGNYNEQFF
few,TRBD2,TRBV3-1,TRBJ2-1,TGTGCCAGCAGCCAAGATTATCGACTAGCGGGATACAATGAGCAGTTCTTC,CASSQDYRLAGYNEQFF
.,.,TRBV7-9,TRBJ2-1,TGTGCCAGCAGCTTCGAGCAGTTCTTC,CASSFEQFF
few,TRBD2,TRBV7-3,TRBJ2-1,TGTGCCAGCAGCTTATTCAGCGGGACTGAATATGAGCAGTTCTTC,CASSLFSGTEYEQFF
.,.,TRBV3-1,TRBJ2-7,TGTGCCAGCAGCCAAGGCGGCAACTACGAGCAGTACTTC,CASSQGGNYEQYF
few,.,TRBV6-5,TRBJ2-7,TGTGCCAGCAGTTTCACCCCTTCGAATCGGGAGCAGTACTTC,CASSFTPSNREQYF
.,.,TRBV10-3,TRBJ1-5,TGTGCCATCAGTGAGGGGGCTGATCAGCCCCAGCATTTT,CAISEGADQPQHF
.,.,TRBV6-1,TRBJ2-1,TGTGCCAGCAGAACACTAGCTTTGAGCTCCTACAATGAGCAGTTCTTC,CASRTLALSSYNEQFF
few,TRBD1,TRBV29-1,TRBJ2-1,TGCAGCGTTAGCGGGCGGTTCGGGGAATACGAGACAGGGGGCTTACTCTTC,CSVSGRFGEYETGGLLF
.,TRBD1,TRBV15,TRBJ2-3,TGTGCCACCAGCAGAGTCAGGGGGCAGGCAGATACGCAGTATTTT,CATSRVRGQADTQYF
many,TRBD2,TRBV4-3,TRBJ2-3,TGCGCCAGCAGCCAAGACATAGCGGGGGTGAGCACAGATACGCAGTATTTT,CASSQDIAGVSTDTQYF
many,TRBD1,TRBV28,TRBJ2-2,TGTGCCAGCAGTACCTTCAGGGGGCTGTACACCGGGGAGCTGTTTTTT,CASSTFRGLYTGELFF
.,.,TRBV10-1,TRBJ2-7,TGCGCCAGCGGATCTCAGGGTAAACAGTACTTC,CASGSQGKQYF
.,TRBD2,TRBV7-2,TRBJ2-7,TGTGCCAGCAGCCACGGCGGGAGCTCCTACGAGCAGTACTTC,CASSHGGSSYEQYF
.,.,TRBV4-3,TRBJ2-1,TGCGCCAGCAGCCAAGCTGGAGTTGGTGCGGGAAATCGGAATGAGCAGTTCTTC,CASSQAGVGAGNRNEQFF
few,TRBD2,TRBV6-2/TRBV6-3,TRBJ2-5,TGTGCCAGCAGCCCTGGACTAGCGGAGCAAGAGACCCAGTACTTC,CASSPGLAEQETQYF